This is a list of T cell receptor beta chains from one sample in a study of Ad26.COV2.S vaccination and SARS-CoV-2 variants. Sequencing used immunoSEQ multiplex PCR; TCRdb keeps in-frame clones, though not all of them. The sample shows over 400,000 clones, 85% to 90% of them seen only once. This sample comprised peripheral blood, obtained in a trial of Ad26.COV2.S vaccine versus placebo. These receptors all come from a person aged 18-65 years who received the Ad26.COV2.S COVID-19 vaccine or a placebo. Both conserved end residues are part of each CDR3. The order of the fields is D gene, clone size, V gene, J gene, CDR3 protein, CDR3 DNA. A D gene is named only where the DNA matches it firmly. For some rows the clone size is stated as once, few or many, or as a class when expanded; others skip it.

-	-	TRBV5-4	TRBJ1-3	CASSSPGTAGNTIYF	TGTGCCAGCAGCTCTCCCGGGACCGCTGGAAACACCATATATTTT
-	-	TRBV10-1	TRBJ2-5	CASTSRYLAGWGASETQYF	TGCGCCAGCACCTCAAGGTATCTGGCGGGATGGGGGGCAAGTGAGACCCAGTACTTC
-	once	TRBV27	TRBJ1-5	CASSPTPPGHNQPQHF	TGTGCCAGCAGTCCGACACCCCCAGGGCACAATCAGCCCCAGCATTTT
TRBD2	-	TRBV7-9	TRBJ2-7	CASSLGWGGYEQYF	TGTGCCAGCAGCTTAGGTTGGGGGGGCTACGAGCAGTACTTC
-	-	TRBV7-2	TRBJ1-4	CASSQRQFEKLFF	TGTGCCAGCAGCCAGCGACAGTTTGAAAAACTGTTTTTT
-	few	TRBV29-1	TRBJ1-1	CSAATGTNTEAFF	TGCAGCGCAGCGACAGGTACGAACACTGAAGCTTTCTTT
-	-	TRBV18	TRBJ1-1	CASSPQAFGHTEAFF	TGTGCCAGCTCCCCCCAGGCATTTGGTCATACTGAAGCTTTCTTT
-	once	TRBV6-1	TRBJ1-2	CASSETYYYGYTF	TGTGCCAGCAGTGAGACATACTACTATGGCTACACCTTC
TRBD1	-	TRBV18	TRBJ1-6	CASSPQLRTGIGALHF	TGTGCCAGCTCACCACAGTTGAGGACAGGGATAGGTGCCCTCCACTTT
-	-	TRBV7-8	TRBJ2-5	CASSLNGATQETQYF	TGTGCCAGCAGCTTAAACGGGGCGACTCAAGAGACCCAGTACTTC
-	-	TRBV30	TRBJ1-1	CAWSYRMNTEAFF	TGTGCCTGGAGTTACAGGATGAACACTGAAGCTTTCTTT
-	-	TRBV24-1	TRBJ2-1	CATSDAPFLRGLSGEQFF	TGTGCCACCAGTGATGCCCCCTTCCTCCGGGGTTTATCGGGTGAGCAGTTCTTC
-	once	TRBV5-6	TRBJ2-7	CASSVGTVLDEQYF	TGTGCCAGCAGCGTCGGGACGGTCCTCGACGAGCAGTACTTC
TRBD1	-	TRBV20-1	TRBJ1-1	CSARTGLEAFF	TGCAGTGCAAGGACAGGGCTTGAAGCTTTCTTT
-	few	TRBV6-6	TRBJ2-3	CASISHGGPDTQYF	TGTGCCAGCATTTCACACGGGGGCCCAGATACGCAGTATTTT
-	-	TRBV6-5	TRBJ1-1	CAGGPNTEAFF	TGTGCCGGGGGCCCGAACACTGAAGCTTTCTTT
TRBD1	-	TRBV25-1	TRBJ1-2	CASSGDRGSPYGYTF	TGTGCCAGCAGTGGGGACAGGGGTTCTCCCTATGGCTACACCTTC
-	-	TRBV18	TRBJ2-5	CASSFPFTQETQYF	TGTGCCAGCTCCTTCCCCTTTACTCAAGAGACCCAGTACTTC
-	-	TRBV2	TRBJ2-2	CASSEAGGTGELFF	TGTGCCAGCAGTGAAGCAGGGGGCACCGGGGAGCTGTTTTTT
-	-	TRBV15	TRBJ1-2	CATSRDPQLGPYGYTF	TGTGCCACCAGCAGAGATCCACAGCTCGGGCCCTATGGCTACACCTTC
-	-	TRBV9	TRBJ2-6	CASSAPHRESGANVLTF	TGTGCCAGCAGCGCCCCCCACAGGGAATCTGGGGCCAACGTCCTGACTTTC
-	-	TRBV7-2	TRBJ2-1	CASSPEGGYNEQFF	TGTGCCAGCAGCCCTGAGGGCGGCTACAATGAGCAGTTCTTC
-	-	TRBV20-1	TRBJ2-5	CSASPGFETQYF	TGCAGTGCTAGTCCCGGGTTTGAGACCCAGTACTTC
TRBD1	-	TRBV9	TRBJ1-2	CASSADSNRGGGYTF	TGTGCCAGCAGCGCCGACAGCAACAGGGGCGGAGGCTACACCTTC
-	-	TRBV4-3	TRBJ1-2	CASSQGSVGGGYTF	TGCGCCAGCAGCCAAGGGAGTGTTGGGGGGGGCTACACCTTC
-	-	TRBV7-9	TRBJ2-7	CASSQRGTIF	TGTGCCAGCAGTCAAAGGGGGACTATATTC
-	-	TRBV4-3	TRBJ2-7	CASSQAPRDTLYEQYF	TGCGCCAGCAGCCAAGCGCCACGGGACACCCTCTACGAGCAGTACTTC
-	-	TRBV11-1	TRBJ1-3	CASSPPVKLTGNTIYF	TGTGCCAGCAGCCCACCCGTGAAATTAACTGGAAACACCATATATTTT
-	-	TRBV5-1	TRBJ2-1	CASSLRGLEQFF	TGCGCCAGCAGCTTAAGGGGTCTTGAGCAGTTCTTC